Below, 5 T cell receptor beta chains from the same sample are listed, as sequenced in a study of PD-L1 blockade in urothelial cancer. The repertoire was sequenced with immunoSEQ multiplex PCR; TCRdb's copy has only in-frame clones and lacks some. This sample has tens of thousands of clones, with roughly 80% found just once. The material was PBMCs, obtained around atezolizumab (anti-PD-L1) treatment. These receptors were taken from a man aged 50 to 59 with urothelial cancer.

This clone was observed a few times. The chain couples TRBV4-1 to TRBJ2-6; 9 positions match TRBD1. V trimming: 4 bases; J trimming: 1 base; junction bases outside the gene matches: 8. CDR1 and CDR2 from the germline V gene are MGHRA and YSYEKL. CDR3 length equals 18 residues. In nucleotides, the CDR3 is TGCGCCAGCAGCCCTGAAGGGACAGGGACTTCTGGGGCCAACGTCCTGACTTTC. As protein: CASSPEGTGTSGANVLTF.

This clone was counted a single time. V and J are TRBV7-2 and TRBJ1-2, with a weak D call TRBD1 (6 bases). Germline assignment: CDR1 SGHTA and CDR2 FQGNSA. V was cut by 1 base and J by 1 base, with 10 bases left in between. The length of the CDR3 is 15 residues. The chain's CDR3 is CASSLGTASNYGYTF. CDR3 in DNA: TGTGCCAGCAGCTTAGGGACAGCGAGTAACTATGGCTACACCTTC.

The chain employs TRBV4-2 and TRBJ2-1, with D maybe TRBD2 (6 bases). The V gene lost 0 bases and the J gene lost 3 bases, with 12 bases spanning the gap. Per the germline V gene, CDR1 is LGHNA and CDR2 is YNFKEQ. There are 16 residues in the CDR3. The CDR3 coding sequence is TGTGCCAGCAGCCAAGATTGGGGGGTGGGCTACAATGAGCAGTTCTTC. It specifies CASSQDWGVGYNEQFF.

The V and J genes are TRBV4-2 and TRBJ2-1; possibly TRBD2 for D (5 bases). The CDR3 covers 14 residues. Trimming removed 0 bases at V and 7 bases at J, with 10 bases between. The germline V gene has CDR1 LGHNA and CDR2 YNFKEQ. The CDR3 DNA is TGTGCCAGCAGCCAAGATTACGGGGAGAATGAGCAGTTCTTC. It encodes CASSQDYGENEQFF.

The chain links TRBV6-6 to TRBJ1-5; D possibly corresponds to TRBD1 (5 bases). V was trimmed by 6 bases and J by 1 base, leaving 13 bases between them. The CDR3 length is 15 residues. Germline V gene lookup returns CDR1 MNHNY and CDR2 SVGAGI (reference sequence). CDR3 nucleotide sequence: TGTGCCAGCAGCCGTGGGGAGGGGAGCAATCAGCCCCAGCATTTT. It specifies CASSRGEGSNQPQHF.